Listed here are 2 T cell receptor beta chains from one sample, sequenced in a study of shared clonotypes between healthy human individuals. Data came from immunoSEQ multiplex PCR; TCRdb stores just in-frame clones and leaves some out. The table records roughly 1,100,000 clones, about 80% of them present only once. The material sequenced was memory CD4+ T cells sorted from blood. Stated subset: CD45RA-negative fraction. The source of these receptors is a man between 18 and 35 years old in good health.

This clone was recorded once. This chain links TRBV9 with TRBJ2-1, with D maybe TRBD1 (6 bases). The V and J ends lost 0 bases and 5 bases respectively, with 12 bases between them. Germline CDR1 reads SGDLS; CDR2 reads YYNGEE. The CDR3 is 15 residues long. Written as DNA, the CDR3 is TGTGCCAGCAGCGTAGGTGGGGGCCCCCACAATGAGCAGTTCTTC. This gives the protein CASSVGGGPHNEQFF.

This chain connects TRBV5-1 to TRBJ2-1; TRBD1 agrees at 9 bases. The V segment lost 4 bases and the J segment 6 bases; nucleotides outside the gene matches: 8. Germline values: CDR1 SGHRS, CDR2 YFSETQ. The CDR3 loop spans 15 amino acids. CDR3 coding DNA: TGCGCCAGCAGCGGAGAGGGACAGGGTTTCAATGAGCAGTTCTTC. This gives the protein CASSGEGQGFNEQFF.